The 29 T cell receptor beta chains presented below share a single source sample, sequenced in a study of OX40 agonist ivuxolimab in advanced cancers. Only in-frame clones appear in the TCRdb table, and some are missing; sequencing was by immunoSEQ multiplex PCR. Of about 74,000 clones in the sample, approximately 84% are singletons; the top ten hold approximately 2.1%. The material sequenced was CD4+ or CD8+ T cells sorted from blood, taken in a trial of the OX40 agonist ivuxolimab. These receptors were taken from an adult with an advanced solid tumor such as melanoma, head and neck, liver or kidney cancer.

In this sample, this clone turned up a few times. The V gene is TRBV29-1, the J gene TRBJ2-1; the D is unclear. This CDR3 is built from 14 residues. V dropped 6 bases and J dropped 0 bases, with 12 bases sitting between them. Germline CDR1 reads SQVTM; CDR2 reads ANQGSEA. The CDR3 region is CSVGISGSYNEQFF. DNA of the CDR3: TGCAGCGTGGGCATTAGTGGCTCCTACAATGAGCAGTTCTTC.

The CDR3 region is CASSLLTGNNYGYTF. The CDR3 DNA reads as TGTGCCAGCAGCTTGTTGACAGGCAATAACTATGGCTACACCTTC. The rearrangement joins TRBV5-6 to TRBJ1-2; tentative D call: TRBD1 (6 bases). The CDR3 has 15 amino acids. V was shortened by 1 base and J by 1 base, with 11 bases between the two germline ends. CDR1 is SGHDT, CDR2 YYEEEE, per germline. Full variable domain (missing parts from reference TRBV5-6 and TRBJ1-2): DAGVTQSPTHLIKTRGQQVTLRCSPKSGHDTVSWYQQALGQGPQFIFQYYEEEERQRGNFPDRFSGHQFPNYSSELNVNALLLGDSALYLCASSLLTGNNYGYTFGSGTRLTVV.

This clone was counted a few times. V gene TRBV5-1 combines with J gene TRBJ2-3; D is ambiguous. With 0 bases removed from V and 0 bases from J, the gap between germline ends came to 5 bases. Germline V gives CDR1 SGHRS, CDR2 YFSETQ. The length of the CDR3 is 14 residues. CDR3 region: CASSLDSSTDTQYF. The CDR3 nucleotides are TGCGCCAGCAGCTTGGACAGCAGCACAGATACGCAGTATTTT.

The rearrangement uses TRBV7-6 and TRBJ2-1; 7 bases match TRBD2. The germline gives CDR1 SGHVS, CDR2 FNYEAQ. The ends lost 1 base at V and 5 bases at J; junction bases unmatched: 14. This CDR3 spans 18 amino acids. CDR3 DNA sequence: TGTGCCAGCAGCTTAGGGCTAGCGGTAACGAAAGGTAACAATGAGCAGTTCTTC. This sequence encodes CASSLGLAVTKGNNEQFF. Together with reference TRBV7-6 and TRBJ2-1, the CDR3 gives the full variable domain: GAGVSQSPRYKVTKRGQDVALRCDPISGHVSLYWYRQALGQGPEFLTYFNYEAQQDKSGLPNDRFSAERPEGSISTLTIQRTEQRDSAMYRCASSLGLAVTKGNNEQFFGPGTRLTVL.

The genes are TRBV7-2 and TRBJ1-1; possibly TRBD1 for D (6 bases). CDR1 is SGHTA and CDR2 is FQGNSA in the germline V gene. The germline V and J ends were trimmed by 4 bases and 9 bases, with 18 bases remaining between them. The CDR3 spans 14 residues. CDR3 protein: CASSSGAPTNKAFF. The CDR3 coding sequence is TGTGCCAGCAGCTCAGGGGCCCCGACAAACAAAGCTTTCTTT.

This chain connects TRBV7-3 to TRBJ1-1; D might be TRBD1 (6 bases). The germline CDR1 and CDR2 sequences are SGHTA and FQGTGA. Trimming shortened V by 5 bases and J by 10 bases, and 20 bases separated the two germline ends. This CDR3 spans 14 amino acids. The CDR3 sequence: CASSRQGGQGAAFF. The CDR3 DNA reads as TGTGCCAGCAGCCGGCAAGGGGGACAAGGGGCAGCTTTCTTT.

CDR3 residues: CASSLLGKASGSLADTQYF. The DNA for the CDR3 is TGTGCCAGCAGTCTACTTGGGAAGGCTAGCGGGAGTTTGGCAGATACGCAGTATTTT. This chain connects TRBV27 to TRBJ2-3; TRBD2 aligns across 10 bases. The V segment lost 5 bases and the J segment 4 bases; nucleotides outside the gene matches: 18. The CDR3 totals 19 residues. Germline CDR1 MNHEY, CDR2 SMNVEV (reference sequence).

CDR3 sequence: CASSLGRGNTEAFF. The CDR3 region has the DNA TGTGCCAGCAGTTTGGGCAGGGGCAACACTGAAGCTTTCTTT. The chain links TRBV28 to TRBJ1-1; a weak D match, TRBD1 (6 bases). This CDR3 has 14 residues. Germline lookup yields CDR1 MDHEN and CDR2 SYDVKM. The V and J ends lost 3 bases and 2 bases respectively, with 10 bases between them.

V is TRBV30 and J is TRBJ2-2; 9 bases are shared with TRBD1. CDR3 length: 14 residues. V gave up 0 bases and J gave up 7 bases; unmatched junction bases: 3. Germline CDR1 GTSNPN, CDR2 SVGIG (reference sequence). CDR3 amino acids: CAWSVQGAGGELFF. CDR3 in DNA: TGTGCCTGGAGTGTACAGGGGGCTGGCGGGGAGCTGTTTTTT. Variable domain in full (rest from reference TRBV30 and TRBJ2-2): SQTIHQWPATLVQPVGSPLSLECTVEGTSNPNLYWYRQAAGRGLQLLFYSVGIGQISSEVPQNLSASRPQDRQFILSSKKLLLSDSGFYLCAWSVQGAGGELFFGEGSRLTVL.

This chain connects TRBV28 to TRBJ1-2; D is unresolved. There are 15 residues in the CDR3. V was clipped by 2 bases and J by 8 bases, with 18 bases between them. Germline lookup yields CDR1 MDHEN and CDR2 SYDVKM. The CDR3 DNA follows: TGTGCCAGCAGTTTACTCGGGATATCCGCGGAGGGCTACACCTTC. It encodes CASSLLGISAEGYTF.

J is TRBJ2-2 and V is TRBV2; 9 bases line up with TRBD1. J was trimmed by 3 bases and V by 7 bases; bases with no gene match: 6. CDR1 is SNHLY, CDR2 FYNNEI, per germline. CDR3 size: 15 residues. CDR3 region: CASKKQGAYTGELFF. CDR3 sequence (DNA): TGTGCCAGCAAGAAACAGGGGGCGTACACCGGGGAGCTGTTTTTT.

The chain has TRBV19 and TRBJ1-1; TRBD1 agrees at 9 bases. This CDR3 has 17 residues. Trimming took 5 bases from V and 4 from J; bases not matched to a gene: 14. Germline assignment: CDR1 LNHDA and CDR2 SQIVND (reference sequence). This CDR3 reads CASSVTGGRPRGTEAFF. Written as DNA, the CDR3 is TGTGCCAGTAGTGTTACAGGGGGCCGGCCGAGGGGCACTGAAGCTTTCTTT.

J is TRBJ2-1 and V is TRBV18; D gene unclear. The CDR3 sequence is 16 residues long. The germline V gene encodes CDR1 KGHSH and CDR2 LQKENI. V shed 0 bases and J shed 7 bases, with 16 bases lying between them. CDR3: CASSPPRNYFDNEQFF. DNA for the CDR3: TGTGCCAGCTCACCACCGAGGAATTATTTCGATAATGAGCAGTTCTTC. Looking up the rest from reference TRBV18 and TRBJ2-1 gives the full variable domain: NAGVMQNPRHLVRRRGQEARLRCSPMKGHSHVYWYRQLPEEGLKFMVYLQKENIIDESGMPKERFSAEFPKEGPSILRIQQVVRGDSAAYFCASSPPRNYFDNEQFFGPGTRLTVL.

V usage is TRBV5-4 and J usage is TRBJ2-5; tentatively, D is TRBD1 (6 bases). CDR3 length equals 13 residues. V was pared by 4 bases and J by 4 bases, with 11 bases between. The germline gives CDR1 SGHNT, CDR2 YYREEE (reference sequence). The CDR3: CASSSTGRETQYF. CDR3 sequence (DNA): TGTGCCAGCAGCAGCACAGGGAGAGAGACCCAGTACTTC.

In its sample, this clone was seen once. The chain carries TRBV7-6 and TRBJ2-7; D gene uncertain. The germline V gene encodes CDR1 SGHVS and CDR2 FNYEAQ. CDR3 length: 11 amino acids. The V end lost 4 bases, the J end lost 5 bases, and 6 bases lay between the germline ends. CDR3 protein: CASSSVNEQYF. The CDR3 DNA is TGTGCCAGCAGCTCCGTAAACGAGCAGTACTTC.

The genes are TRBV9 and TRBJ1-2, with unresolved D. Trimming took off 2 bases at V and 0 bases at J, with 5 bases between the two ends. In germline, CDR1 is SGDLS, CDR2 YYNGEE. The CDR3 runs to 13 residues. CDR3 in DNA: TGTGCCAGCAGCGTCCGCGCTAACTATGGCTACACCTTC. It yields the protein CASSVRANYGYTF. Full variable domain (remainder filled in from reference TRBV9 and TRBJ1-2): DSGVTQTPKHLITATGQRVTLRCSPRSGDLSVYWYQQSLDQGLQFLIQYYNGEERAKGNILERFSAQQFPDLHSELNLSSLELGDSALYFCASSVRANYGYTFGSGTRLTVV.

The gene calls are TRBV5-4 and TRBJ2-5, with unresolved D. The CDR3 loop spans 12 amino acids. Germline V gene sequence: CDR1 SGHNT, CDR2 YYREEE (reference sequence). V was trimmed by 4 bases and J by 5 bases, leaving 9 bases between them. CDR3 region: CASSLAMETQYF. CDR3 nucleotide sequence: TGTGCCAGCAGCCTCGCTATGGAGACCCAGTACTTC.

The table lists this clone with a count of one. The chain carries TRBV5-6 and TRBJ2-3, with TRBD2 identical over 10 bases. The germline CDR1 and CDR2 sequences are SGHDT and YYEEEE. The ends lost 4 bases at V and 1 base at J; junction bases unmatched: 3. The CDR3 spans 15 residues. The CDR3 coding sequence is TGTGCCAGCAGCATCCTAGCGGGGGGCACAGATACGCAGTATTTT. The encoded protein is CASSILAGGTDTQYF. Complete variable domain (other parts from reference TRBV5-6 and TRBJ2-3): DAGVTQSPTHLIKTRGQQVTLRCSPKSGHDTVSWYQQALGQGPQFIFQYYEEEERQRGNFPDRFSGHQFPNYSSELNVNALLLGDSALYLCASSILAGGTDTQYFGPGTRLTVL.

The chain is built from TRBV5-6 and TRBJ2-3, with a weak D call TRBD1 (6 bases). CDR3 length: 14 amino acids. Trimming removed 1 base at V and 2 bases at J, with 8 bases between. Germline assignment: CDR1 SGHDT and CDR2 YYEEEE. CDR3: CASSLQGFTDTQYF. The CDR3 DNA is TGTGCCAGCAGCTTGCAGGGGTTCACAGATACGCAGTATTTT.

V and J are TRBV7-9 and TRBJ1-5; TRBD1 matches 10 bases. Trimming took 5 bases from V and 7 from J; bases not matched to a gene: 8. Germline loops: CDR1 SEHNR, CDR2 FQNEAQ (reference sequence). CDR3 length equals 15 residues. DNA for the CDR3: TGTGCCAGCAGCAATGACAGGGGGCCGGGGCAGCCCCAGCATTTT. Its translation is CASSNDRGPGQPQHF.

This chain connects TRBV28 to TRBJ2-7, with D possibly TRBD1 on 6 matching bases. V lost 6 bases and J 1 base, leaving 16 bases between the germline ends. From germline, CDR1 is MDHEN and CDR2 SYDVKM. This CDR3 has 15 amino acids. The CDR3 spells CASSPGQRVSYEQYF. Written as DNA, the CDR3 is TGTGCCAGCAGCCCGGGACAAAGGGTATCCTACGAGCAGTACTTC.

The chain is built from TRBV15 and TRBJ2-6; no reliable D call. This CDR3 has 15 amino acids. Germline V lookup: CDR1 LNHNV, CDR2 YYDKDF (reference sequence). V lost 3 bases and J 1 base, leaving 7 bases between the germline ends. The CDR3 DNA reads TGTGCCACCAGCAGCGCCAAGTCTGGGGCCAACGTCCTGACTTTC. This gives the protein CATSSAKSGANVLTF.

The chain uses TRBV5-6 and TRBJ2-1, with 16 bases that match TRBD2. The CDR3 covers 19 residues. Germline trimming cut 4 bases from V and 0 bases from J; bases unmatched to any gene: 7. Germline V lookup: CDR1 SGHDT, CDR2 YYEEEE. The DNA for the CDR3 is TGTGCCAGCAGCCCGGGACTAGCGGGGGGGATCGTCTCCTACAATGAGCAGTTCTTC. Its translation is CASSPGLAGGIVSYNEQFF.

The chain is built from TRBV12-2 and TRBJ2-5. TRBV12-2 represents a pseudogene. This CDR3 has 16 residues. CDR3 in amino acids: CASRYRGERFSETQYF. In nucleotides, the CDR3 is TGTGCAAGTCGCTATAGGGGGGAGAGGTTTTCAGAGACCCAGTACTTC.

The CDR3 DNA sequence: TGCGCCAGCAGCTTTGCTAGCGGGGGGGCCTCTGGCACAGATACGCAGTATTTT. The encoded protein is CASSFASGGASGTDTQYF. This sequence joins TRBV5-1 and TRBJ2-3; 12 nucleotides match TRBD2. Germline-derived CDR1 and CDR2 are SGHRS and YFSETQ. This CDR3 spans 18 amino acids. V lost 2 bases to trimming and J lost 1 base; unmatched junction nucleotides: 8.

The chain has TRBV30 and TRBJ1-5, with 9 bases lining up with TRBD1. With V trimmed by 2 bases and J by 6 bases, 5 bases remained unmatched. CDR1 and CDR2 (germline): GTSNPN, SVGIG (reference sequence). There are 14 residues in the CDR3. The CDR3 coding sequence is TGTGCCTGGAGTACAGACAGGGGGGGTCAGCCCCAGCATTTT. Its translation: CAWSTDRGGQPQHF.

This clone has a handful of counts. The chain joins TRBV5-5 to TRBJ2-7; D not resolved. V was trimmed by 2 bases and J by 0 bases, leaving 12 bases between them. This CDR3 is built from 15 residues. Germline values: CDR1 SGHKS, CDR2 YYEKEE (reference sequence). The CDR3 DNA reads as TGTGCCAGCAGCTTCCGGCTCATGAGCTCCTACGAGCAGTACTTC. Amino acid sequence: CASSFRLMSSYEQYF.

The V gene is TRBV7-2, the J gene TRBJ2-7; 9 bases line up with TRBD2. Germline V gives CDR1 SGHTA, CDR2 FQGNSA. This CDR3 contains 14 residues. J gave up 6 bases and V 4 bases, and 7 bases lay outside the gene matches. The DNA for the CDR3 is TGTGCCAGCAGCTCAAGTATTAGCGGGGGCGAGCAGTACTTC. Its translation is CASSSSISGGEQYF.

The V call is TRBV5-4, the J call TRBJ2-7; D unclear. Germline CDR1 SGHNT, CDR2 YYREEE (reference sequence). The CDR3 length is 16 residues. Trimming removed 3 bases at V and 2 bases at J, with 18 bases between. The chain's CDR3 is CASSSRRGSIAYEQYF. The CDR3 nucleotides are TGTGCCAGCAGCTCAAGGCGCGGATCCATCGCCTACGAGCAGTACTTC.